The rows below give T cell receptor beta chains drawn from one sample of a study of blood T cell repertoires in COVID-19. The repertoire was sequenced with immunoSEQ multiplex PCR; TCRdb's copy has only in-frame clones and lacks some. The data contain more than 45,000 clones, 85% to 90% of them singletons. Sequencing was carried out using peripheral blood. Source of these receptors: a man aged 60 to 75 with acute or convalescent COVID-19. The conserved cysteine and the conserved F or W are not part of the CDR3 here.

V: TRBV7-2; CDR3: ASSYSGRISYNEQF
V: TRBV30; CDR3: AWSARTGGNTEAF
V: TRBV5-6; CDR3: ASSPTMGAIYGYT
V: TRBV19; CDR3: ASNKGLRTSTDTQY
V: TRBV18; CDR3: ASSSLTVYEQY
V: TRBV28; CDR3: ASSLPRQASDSPLH
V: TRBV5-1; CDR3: ASSLAGGAEQY
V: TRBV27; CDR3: ASSARLAGEWDQETQY
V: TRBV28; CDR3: ASSLLTGGSDYGYT
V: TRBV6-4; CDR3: ASSEAGGTDTQY
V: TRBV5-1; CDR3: ASSLAGQGVNEQY
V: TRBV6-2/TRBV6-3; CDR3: ASSYTDYSEAF
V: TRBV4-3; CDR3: ASSQELGSLSGGELF
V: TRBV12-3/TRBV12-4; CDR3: ASSRATYGYT
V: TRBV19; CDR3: ATSTRLAGYNEQF
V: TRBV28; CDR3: ASSLTRGVNEQF
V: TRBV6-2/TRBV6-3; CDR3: ASSTLAGGPYEQY
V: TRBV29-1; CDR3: SGMSSGRTGELF
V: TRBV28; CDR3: ASSLPRDMNTEAF
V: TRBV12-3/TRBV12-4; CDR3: ASSLWQAYGYT
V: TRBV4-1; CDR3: ASSQGQSRSNEKLF
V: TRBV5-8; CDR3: ASSWGGPDEQF
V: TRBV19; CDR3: ASSTQGGTEAF